This entry lists 8 T cell receptor beta chains sequenced from one sample in a study of T-cell reconstitution after alpha-beta-depleted transplantation in children. The TCRbeta library incorporated unique molecular identifiers. MiXCR was run by TCRdb on the PCR reads, yielding one entry per CDR3 protein. This table holds 200,000 to 250,000 distinct CDR3 sequences, 6.5% to 9% found once. Sequenced here: PBMCs, mostly from graft donor cells, sampled 180 days after TCRalphabeta/CD19-depleted stem cell transplant. The receptors here all came from a male patient aged 5 to 17 who had a stem cell transplant for acute lymphoblastic leukemia, so the T cells may come from the graft donor.

This clonotype was observed a few times. The V call is TRBV19, the J call TRBJ2-3; D perhaps matches TRBD2 (6 bases). The CDR3 is 14 residues long. V shed 3 bases and J shed 2 bases, with 9 bases lying between them. Looked up from germline, CDR1 is LNHDA and CDR2 is SQIVND (reference sequence). The CDR3 DNA follows: TGTGCCAGTAGTATGGGGACTGACACAGATACGCAGTATTTT. This gives the protein CASSMGTDTDTQYF.

This clonotype was counted at least ten times. The rearrangement links TRBV5-1 to TRBJ2-1; D is unclear. Germline lookup yields CDR1 SGHRS and CDR2 YFSETQ. The CDR3 contains 13 residues. The ends were cut back, 0 bases at V and 7 bases at J, with 8 bases in the middle. The DNA of the CDR3 is TGCGCCAGCAGCTTGGAGGTGAGAAATGAGCAGTTCTTC. Translated: CASSLEVRNEQFF.

Ten or more counts support this clonotype. V is TRBV7-4 and J is TRBJ1-2, with 7 nucleotides matching TRBD1. Germline lookup yields CDR1 SGHVT and CDR2 SQSDAQ. Unmatched junction bases numbered 14, after V lost 2 bases and J lost 8 bases. The CDR3 runs 16 residues. The DNA of the CDR3 is TGTGCCAGCAGCTTAACCCCCCCCACAGGGGAGCGGGGCTACACCTTC. Protein product: CASSLTPPTGERGYTF.

In this sample, this clonotype turned up many times. The rearrangement uses TRBV5-1 and TRBJ1-2, with D possibly TRBD1 on 5 matching bases. V gave up 0 bases and J gave up 9 bases, with 9 bases separating them. This CDR3 has 12 residues. Germline values: CDR1 SGHRS, CDR2 YFSETQ. The CDR3 coding sequence is TGCGCCAGCAGCTTGGGCAGGGTCAGCTACACCTTC. Translated: CASSLGRVSYTF.

At least ten counts were recorded for this clonotype. The V gene is TRBV3-1, the J gene TRBJ1-1; 8 nucleotides align to TRBD1. Losses at the gene ends were 1 base for V and 1 base for J; bases not matched to a gene: 8. The CDR3 is 17 amino acids. Per germline, CDR1 LGHDT and CDR2 YNNKEL (reference sequence). CDR3 DNA: TGTGCCAGCAGCCAAGGGGGCAGGGGGCGAGCGAACACTGAAGCTTTCTTT. It codes for CASSQGGRGRANTEAFF. The entire variable domain, with the rest obtained from reference TRBV3-1 and TRBJ1-1, is as follows: DTAVSQTPKYLVTQMGNDKSIKCEQNLGHDTMYWYKQDSKKFLKIMFSYNNKELIINETVPNRFSPKSPDKAHLNLHINSLELGDSAVYFCASSQGGRGRANTEAFFGQGTRLTVV.

The sample holds many counts of this clonotype. This chain connects TRBV3-1 to TRBJ2-2, with 8 bases matching TRBD2. The germline V gene has CDR1 LGHDT and CDR2 YNNKEL (reference sequence). V was clipped by 2 bases and J by 3 bases; unmatched bases: 5. The CDR3 contains 16 residues. The CDR3 bases are TGTGCCAGCAGCCAAAGCGGACTAGCAGACACCGGGGAGCTGTTTTTT. This codes for CASSQSGLADTGELFF.

In its sample, this clonotype was seen many times. The V gene is TRBV19, the J gene TRBJ1-1; no reliable D call. Trimming pared 7 bases from V and 0 bases from J, leaving 15 bases between. The CDR3 totals 15 residues. Germline assignment: CDR1 LNHDA and CDR2 SQIVND (reference sequence). CDR3 DNA: TGTGCCAGTACCAAACAGATCTTCATGAACACTGAAGCTTTCTTT. Residues: CASTKQIFMNTEAFF. Combining the CDR3 with reference TRBV19 and TRBJ1-1 gives the whole variable domain DGGITQSPKYLFRKEGQNVTLSCEQNLNHDAMYWYRQDPGQGLRLIYYSQIVNDFQKGDIAEGYSVSREKKESFPLTVTSAQKNPTAFYLCASTKQIFMNTEAFFGQGTRLTVV.

As concerns this clonotype: A much larger clonotype is one base distant, so this may be a read error. CDR3 DNA: TGTGCCAGCAGATGGCAGGTCCACTCTAATTCACCCCTCCACTTT. Translating it yields CASRWQVHSNSPLHF. This chain uses TRBV27 with TRBJ1-6; D is unresolved. In germline, CDR1 is MNHEY, CDR2 SMNVEV (reference sequence). V was shortened by 6 bases and J by 6 bases, with 15 bases between the two germline ends. The CDR3 is 15 amino acids.